Reported below is one T cell receptor beta chain. The antigen is undetermined. This CDR3 has 17 amino acids. Germline CDR1 reads MNHEY; CDR2 reads SVGEGT. The V gene end was trimmed by 6 bases and the J gene end by 6 bases; junction bases not matched to a gene: 17. The record originates from a study of T cell responses to AZD1222 COVID-19 vaccine. Whole-study findings and limits: Targeting of unmutated variant regions was reportedly seen in nearly half of spike-specific TCRs. Females made up more of the donors, who were largely white British, and clonal diversity may have come out too low. Spike-specific TCR breadth and depth rose after two AZD1222 doses.

The repertoire was sequenced with immunoSEQ multiplex PCR; TCRdb's copy has only in-frame clones and lacks some. The sample lists under 200,000 clones, roughly nine tenths occurring once. This material consisted of peripheral blood, taken 28 days after the second AZD1222 dose. The TCR originated in an adult who received the AZD1222 COVID-19 vaccine. The chain links TRBV6-2 or TRBV6-3 to TRBJ1-5; 7 bases fit TRBD1. CDR3 loop: CASSGTEGNREGQPQHF. CDR3 in DNA: TGTGCCAGCAGCGGGACAGAAGGGAATCGCGAGGGTCAGCCCCAGCATTTT.